The present entry profiles one T cell receptor (beta chain) with its context. The target antigen is unknown. These data are taken from a study of T-cell reconstitution after alpha-beta-depleted transplantation in children. Study findings and constraints: About two months after transplant, alpha-beta T cells reportedly came from several hundred expanded graft clones.

It was with unique molecular identifiers that the TCRbeta library was prepared. A single record per CDR3 protein comes from TCRdb applying MiXCR to the PCR reads. There are about 190,000 distinct CDR3 sequences in the sample; approximately 12% occur only once, and around 13% lies in the top ten. The receptor was derived from a boy aged 2 to 10 with acute myeloid leukemia, due to receive a stem cell transplant. The sample in question was PBMCs, obtained before TCRalphabeta/CD19-depleted stem cell transplant.

The CDR3 nucleotides read TGTGCCTGGAGTTTTAGGAATTCACCCCTCCACTTT. Encoded protein: CAWSFRNSPLHF. The chain has TRBV30 and TRBJ1-6; D gene uncertain. The V end was cut by 2 bases, the J end by 7 bases, with 6 bases between. CDR3 size: 12 residues. In germline, CDR1 is GTSNPN, CDR2 SVGIG (reference sequence).